Shown below are 12 T cell receptor beta chains from a single sample sequenced in a study of T cells in localized non-small cell lung cancer. TCRdb's copy holds only in-frame clones and misses some; the assay was immunoSEQ multiplex PCR. The sample comprises 15,000 to 20,000 clones, 85% to 90% of which are singletons, and more than 0.95% rests with the top ten. The source was peripheral blood mononuclear cells, collected before any cancer treatment. The source is a woman aged 40 to 75 with stage III lung adenocarcinoma.

V is TRBV7-9 and J is TRBJ2-3, with D perhaps being TRBD1 or TRBD2 (5 bases each). The CDR3 totals 15 residues. The V gene lost 7 bases and the J gene lost 6 bases, with 20 bases spanning the gap. Looked up from germline, CDR1 is SEHNR and CDR2 is FQNEAQ (reference sequence). Here the CDR3 reads CASKGVGGMLDTQYF. DNA for the CDR3: TGTGCCAGCAAGGGTGTTGGGGGAATGCTGGATACGCAGTATTTT. The full variable domain, with the rest looked up from reference TRBV7-9 and TRBJ2-3, is DTGVSQNPRHKITKRGQNVTFRCDPISEHNRLYWYRQTLGQGPEFLTYFQNEAQLEKSRLLSDRFSAERPKGSFSTLEIQRTEQGDSAMYLCASKGVGGMLDTQYFGPGTRLTVL.

J is TRBJ2-7 and V is TRBV7-9; D remains ambiguous. V lost 0 bases to trimming and J lost 7 bases, with 13 bases between them. The length of the CDR3 is 14 residues. Germline V gene sequence: CDR1 SEHNR, CDR2 FQNEAQ (reference sequence). The CDR3 reads CASSLANGLGEQYF. The CDR3 DNA sequence: TGTGCCAGCAGCTTAGCGAACGGGTTGGGGGAGCAGTACTTC.

The V call is TRBV5-4, the J call TRBJ2-7; possible D gene TRBD1, 6 bases. Germline values: CDR1 SGHNT, CDR2 YYREEE (reference sequence). The CDR3 runs 12 residues. The V end was cut by 4 bases, the J end by 7 bases, with 12 bases between. The DNA of the CDR3 is TGTGCCAGCAGCCGGGACATAAGGGAGCAGTACTTC. It codes for CASSRDIREQYF.

This chain links TRBV7-2 with TRBJ2-3; TRBD2 matches at 9 bases. Germline CDR1 reads SGHTA; CDR2 reads FQGNSA. The CDR3 is 15 amino acids. Unmatched junction bases numbered 5, after V lost 1 base and J lost 6 bases. CDR3 amino acids: CASSLGLAGEDTQYF. In nucleotides, the CDR3 is TGTGCCAGCAGCTTAGGTTTAGCGGGGGAGGATACGCAGTATTTT.

V gene TRBV18 combines with J gene TRBJ2-7, with 8 bases lining up with TRBD2. This CDR3 spans 15 amino acids. The germline CDR1 and CDR2 sequences are KGHSH and LQKENI. Trimming cost V 2 bases and J 6 bases; bases outside gene matches: 9. The DNA for the CDR3 is TGTGCCAGCTCACCAAGAGCGGGAGCAGCTTCCGAGCAGTACTTC. Translating it yields CASSPRAGAASEQYF.

This sequence joins TRBV6-1 and TRBJ2-1; 7 positions match TRBD2. This CDR3 has 18 residues. Trimming removed 2 bases from V and 0 bases from J; junction bases left unmatched: 10. The germline gives CDR1 MNHNS, CDR2 SASEGT. The CDR3 sequence is CASSETPSGLSSYNEQFF. The CDR3 DNA sequence: TGTGCCAGCAGTGAAACGCCTAGCGGCCTGAGCTCCTACAATGAGCAGTTCTTC.

This CDR3 is CASSPSGRQETQYF. The CDR3 region has the DNA TGTGCCAGCAGCCCGAGCGGGCGACAAGAGACCCAGTACTTC. The chain is built from TRBV9 and TRBJ2-5, with D possibly matching TRBD2 (6 bases). The CDR3 has 14 residues. Germline lookup yields CDR1 SGDLS and CDR2 YYNGEE. Trimming left V 4 bases short and J 2 bases short, with 12 bases between.

The chain uses TRBV7-2 and TRBJ2-3; perhaps TRBD2 as D (6 bases). V lost 5 bases and J 4 bases, leaving 16 bases between the germline ends. The CDR3 covers 15 residues. Germline values: CDR1 SGHTA, CDR2 FQGNSA. CDR3 amino acids: CASSQRRGVADTQYF. The DNA for the CDR3 is TGTGCCAGCAGCCAGAGGAGGGGAGTGGCAGATACGCAGTATTTT. The entire variable domain, with the rest obtained from reference TRBV7-2 and TRBJ2-3, is as follows: GAGVSQSPSNKVTEKGKDVELRCDPISGHTALYWYRQSLGQGLEFLIYFQGNSAPDKSGLPSDRFSAERTGGSVSTLTIQRTQQEDSAVYLCASSQRRGVADTQYFGPGTRLTVL.

The CDR3 coding sequence is TGTGCCAGCAGCGATCCCGGGACTAGCCGAAAGGAAGATACGCAGTATTTT. This sequence encodes CASSDPGTSRKEDTQYF. The V call is TRBV7-8, the J call TRBJ2-3, with 9 bases identical to TRBD2. CDR1 and CDR2 (germline): SGHVS, FQNEAQ. Trimming removed 5 bases from V and 5 bases from J; junction bases left unmatched: 14. This CDR3 has 17 amino acids.

The chain recombines TRBV5-4 with TRBJ2-7, with 11 bases identical to TRBD2. Germline V gene data show CDR1 as SGHNT and CDR2 as YYREEE (reference sequence). The trim removed 4 bases at V and 3 bases at J, leaving 6 bases unmatched. The length of the CDR3 is 15 residues. CDR3 sequence: CASSGGTSGGYEQYF. CDR3 bases: TGTGCCAGCAGCGGGGGGACTAGCGGAGGCTACGAGCAGTACTTC.

In regard to this clone: At one end the junction does not follow the germline gene, possibly because of a read error. This chain uses TRBV30 with TRBJ2-1; D is uncertain. Germline CDR1 and CDR2: GTSNPN and SVGIG (reference sequence). CDR3 length: 12 residues. The CDR3 region is CAWSEGYNKQFF. The CDR3 DNA follows: TGTGCCTGGAGTGAAGGATACAATAAGCAGTTCTTC.

The genes are TRBV10-2 and TRBJ2-1, with 9 bases lining up with TRBD2. V shed 6 bases, J shed 10 bases, and the junction held 13 bases outside the gene matches. The CDR3 runs 15 residues. In germline, CDR1 is WSHSY, CDR2 SAAADI. The CDR3 loop reads CASSEGGLAVFEQFF. The CDR3, as DNA: TGCGCCAGCAGCGAAGGGGGACTAGCAGTTTTCGAGCAGTTCTTC.